These T cell receptor beta chains were read from a single sample in a study of a mutant IDH1 vaccine in newly diagnosed glioma. Sequencing was performed with immunoSEQ multiplex PCR; in TCRdb, only in-frame clones are kept and a portion is missing. The table lists roughly 50,000 clones, around 80% of them singletons. The material was PBMCs, obtained from a glioma patient treated with radiotherapy, temozolomide or both. The origin of the receptors is a man younger than 35 with glioma. Each CDR3 is given with its conserved first and last residue. The D gene is left open where the match is weak. Clone size is stated in some rows and not others, as once, few, many or a class when expanded.

CDR3 length,V gene,D gene,J gene,clone size,CDR3 protein,CDR3 DNA
15,TRBV2,-,TRBJ2-2,-,CASSDLRGKTGELFF,TGTGCCAGCAGTGATCTTAGGGGGAAGACCGGGGAGCTGTTTTTT
12,TRBV9,-,TRBJ1-1,-,CASSPRGTEAFF,TGTGCCAGCAGCCCCAGGGGAACTGAAGCTTTCTTT
14,TRBV27,-,TRBJ1-2,few,CASSLRAGNYGYTF,TGTGCCAGCAGTTTAAGGGCCGGGAACTATGGCTACACCTTC
15,TRBV4-3,TRBD1,TRBJ1-1,-,CASSQDRFRNTEAFF,TGCGCCAGCAGCCAGGACAGGTTTCGGAACACTGAAGCTTTCTTT
16,TRBV18,-,TRBJ2-7,-,CASSGQTTSFSYEQYF,TGTGCCAGCTCCGGACAGACCACGTCATTCTCCTACGAGCAGTACTTC
18,TRBV25-1,TRBD1,TRBJ2-2,-,CASISPWRDRGLGGELFF,TGTGCCAGCATCTCCCCCTGGAGGGACAGGGGGCTTGGCGGGGAGCTGTTTTTT
13,TRBV27,-,TRBJ1-1,-,CASSLARNTEAFF,TGTGCCAGCAGTTTAGCCCGAAACACTGAAGCTTTCTTT
15,TRBV28,-,TRBJ1-2,-,CASLPSRLERGGYTF,TGTGCCAGTCTCCCTTCCCGTCTGGAACGGGGTGGCTACACCTTC
15,TRBV6-4,TRBD2,TRBJ2-1,-,CASSDSTSGSDEQFF,TGTGCCAGCAGTGACTCAACTAGCGGGAGCGATGAGCAGTTCTTC
15,TRBV5-6,-,TRBJ1-1,few,CASSLNGGVNTEAFF,TGTGCCAGCAGCTTGAACGGGGGAGTGAACACTGAAGCTTTCTTT
12,TRBV2,-,TRBJ1-2,-,CASHPEFYGYTF,TGTGCCAGCCACCCCGAATTCTATGGCTACACCTTC
14,TRBV27,-,TRBJ1-2,-,CASSLRTGSFGYTF,TGTGCCAGCAGTTTGAGAACTGGGAGTTTTGGCTACACCTTC
14,TRBV25-1,TRBD2,TRBJ2-7,-,CASSSRGGAYEQYF,TGTGCCAGCAGTTCCCGGGGGGGGGCTTACGAGCAGTACTTC
19,TRBV4-2,TRBD2,TRBJ2-1,-,CASSQEAPGKRGAYNEQFF,TGTGCCAGCAGCCAAGAGGCCCCAGGGAAGCGGGGGGCCTACAATGAGCAGTTCTTC
15,TRBV9,TRBD1,TRBJ2-7,-,CASSPLGQGFYEQYF,TGTGCCAGCAGCCCCCTGGGACAGGGATTCTACGAGCAGTACTTC
16,TRBV15,-,TRBJ2-5,-,CATSLEIREKGETQYF,TGTGCCACCAGCTTAGAGATCCGGGAGAAAGGAGAGACCCAGTACTTC